These T cell receptor beta chains were read from a single sample in a study of shared clonotypes between healthy human individuals. Profiling relied on immunoSEQ multiplex PCR, and the TCRdb table lists in-frame clones only, not all of them. The sample lists 600,000 to 750,000 clones; 90% were seen once. Specimen: memory CD8+ T cells from PBMCs. Receptors originate from a man younger than 35 in good health. Some clones in this sample may be carry-over from other donors' samples. Both conserved end residues are part of each CDR3. The D gene is left open where the match is weak. The size of a clone is reported for some rows only, either as once, few or many, or as a class for expanded clones.

d_gene,abundance,j_gene,v_gene,CDR3nt,CDR3aa
TRBD1,NA,TRBJ2-1,TRBV6-5,TGTGCCAGCAGTACAGGGGGCGCATACAATGAGCAGTTCTTC,CASSTGGAYNEQFF
NA,NA,TRBJ2-2,TRBV5-6,TGTGCCAGCAGCTTGCTTATGGACGCTCGGCCCCGAGGCACCGGGGAGCTGTTTTTT,CASSLLMDARPRGTGELFF
NA,NA,TRBJ1-1,TRBV13,TGTGCCAGCAGCTTATCCGCGGCGTGGGAAGCTTTCTTT,CASSLSAAWEAFF
NA,NA,TRBJ2-1,TRBV19,TGTGCCAGTAGTAGGGGAGTGGCGACGAGCTCCTACAATGAGCAGTTCTTC,CASSRGVATSSYNEQFF
TRBD2,NA,TRBJ2-3,TRBV4-2,TGTGCCAGCAGCCAAGTTACGGGACTAGGGCCAGATACGCAGTATTTT,CASSQVTGLGPDTQYF
TRBD2,many,TRBJ2-5,TRBV2,TGTGCCAGCAGTGCCCCTCCCGGGAGGGAGGGGGAGACCCAGTACTTC,CASSAPPGREGETQYF
TRBD2,NA,TRBJ2-7,TRBV4-2,TGTGCCAGCAGCCAAGGGGCGGGAGCTTTGACTGGGCAGTACTTC,CASSQGAGALTGQYF
TRBD2,NA,TRBJ2-4,TRBV18,TGTGCCAGCTCAGGGACTAGCGGGAGTTTGACCAAAAACATTCAGTACTTC,CASSGTSGSLTKNIQYF
NA,once,TRBJ1-1,TRBV7-3,TGTGCCAGCAGCCCCCCCGGGTCCACTGAAGCTTTCTTT,CASSPPGSTEAFF
NA,NA,TRBJ1-2,TRBV28,TGTGCCAGCAGTTTATTCGAGGCGGAGTTCTATGGCTACACCTTC,CASSLFEAEFYGYTF
NA,NA,TRBJ2-2,TRBV4-2,TGTGCCAGCAGCACCGGGAGGAACACCGGGGAGCTGTTTTTT,CASSTGRNTGELFF
NA,NA,TRBJ2-1,TRBV7-9,NA,CASSVLRADAEQFF
NA,NA,TRBJ1-2,TRBV28,TGTGCCAGCGGTGCGCTCTCAAACGCCCTCGGCGGCTACACCTTC,CASGALSNALGGYTF
NA,NA,TRBJ2-3,TRBV5-1,TGCGCCAGCAGCTTGGAGGTGGCAATCGCAGATACGCAGTATTTT,CASSLEVAIADTQYF
TRBD1,NA,TRBJ1-1,TRBV7-9,TGTGCCAGCAGCGGGGGACAGGTCTCGGGAGCTTTCTTT,CASSGGQVSGAFF
NA,NA,TRBJ1-4,TRBV5-1,TGCGCCAACCCACCGGACTGGGGTGAAAAACTGTTTTTT,CANPPDWGEKLFF
NA,NA,TRBJ1-1,TRBV6-4,TGTGCCTCTATGGAGTCCGACAGGCAACCATTT,CASMESDRQPF
TRBD1,NA,TRBJ2-1,TRBV5-7,TGTGCCAGCAGCTCGGGCGGGGACAGGGCAAGCAATGAGCAGTTCTTC,CASSSGGDRASNEQFF
TRBD1,NA,TRBJ1-2,TRBV6-6,TGTGCCAGCAGTTACGGTCTAGGGGGCGCTGCTGGCTACACCTTC,CASSYGLGGAAGYTF
NA,NA,TRBJ2-7,TRBV5-1,TGCGCCAGCAGCTTGGGGCCATGGCATGCCTCTTACGAGCAGTACTTC,CASSLGPWHASYEQYF
TRBD1,NA,TRBJ2-2,TRBV9,TGTGCCAGCAGCAGCGACAGGGCCGATTTTACCGGGGAGCTGTTTTTT,CASSSDRADFTGELFF
TRBD1,NA,TRBJ1-2,TRBV7-9,TGTGCCAGCAAGAGTGACAGGGAGGGTTTAGCCTATGGCTACACCTTC,CASKSDREGLAYGYTF
TRBD1,NA,TRBJ1-2,TRBV5-4,TGTGCCAGCAGCCCAGGGACAGCACCTAACTATGGCTACACCTTC,CASSPGTAPNYGYTF
TRBD1,once,TRBJ2-7,TRBV5-6,TGTGCCAGCAGCTTGGCCAGGGGGCTCGAGCAGTACTTC,CASSLARGLEQYF
TRBD2,NA,TRBJ2-2,TRBV11-2,TGTGCCAGCAGCCCGCTACCCGGGACTAGCGGGACCGGGGAGCTGTTTTTT,CASSPLPGTSGTGELFF
NA,NA,TRBJ1-1,TRBV7-6,TGTGCCAGCAGCACCGAACCCCCGGGGGCGAACACTGAAGCTTTCTTT,CASSTEPPGANTEAFF
TRBD1,NA,TRBJ2-7,TRBV7-9,TGTGCCAGCAGGCTATGGGGACAGGGTTTCGACGAGCAGTACTTC,CASRLWGQGFDEQYF
NA,NA,TRBJ2-2,TRBV19,TGTGCCAGTAGACTGGGACAGAACACCGGGGAGCTGTTTTTT,CASRLGQNTGELFF
NA,NA,TRBJ1-5,TRBV19,TGTGCCAGAAAATTCAGGGGTATGGAGCCCCAGCATTTT,CARKFRGMEPQHF
NA,NA,TRBJ2-1,TRBV6-4,TGTGCCAGCAGTGACTCGTTAGCAGGGGGGGATGAGCAGTTCTTC,CASSDSLAGGDEQFF
TRBD1,NA,TRBJ2-1,TRBV9,TGTGCCAGCAGCGTAGGGGACAGGAACAACAATGAGCAGTTCTTC,CASSVGDRNNNEQFF
TRBD1,NA,TRBJ2-6,TRBV7-8,TGTGCCAGCAGCTTGACGGGACAGGGGATTTCTGGGGCCAACGTCCTGACTTTC,CASSLTGQGISGANVLTF
NA,NA,TRBJ2-1,TRBV29-1,TGCAGCGCAGTTTTGAGGGACCAATCCCGCTCCTACAATGAGCAGTTCTTC,CSAVLRDQSRSYNEQFF
NA,NA,TRBJ1-5,TRBV6-1,TGTGCCAGCAGTGTAGTCTGGGGGCGTAATCAGCCCCAGCATTTT,CASSVVWGRNQPQHF
NA,once,TRBJ2-7,TRBV15,TGTGCCACCAGCGGAGGCACCGGGACCTACTACGAGCAGTACTTC,CATSGGTGTYYEQYF
NA,NA,TRBJ2-3,TRBV15,TGTGCCACCGGCTTTACCCCTTCCGCCGGGACTCCACCCGGGCTATCTACCAGAGATACGCAGTATTTT,CATGFTPSAGTPPGLSTRDTQYF
NA,NA,TRBJ2-5,TRBV6-6,TGTGCCACGAACCGACAGGAACAAGAGACCCAGTACTTC,CATNRQEQETQYF
TRBD1,NA,TRBJ1-2,TRBV19,TGTGCCAGTAGTAACGGACAGGGGTACTATGGCTACACCTTC,CASSNGQGYYGYTF
NA,NA,TRBJ2-5,TRBV19,TGTGCCAGTAATGATGGGGCGTTCGGGGAGACCCAGTACTTC,CASNDGAFGETQYF
NA,NA,TRBJ2-7,TRBV27,TGTGCCAGCAGTGGGACCTACGAGCAGTACTTC,CASSGTYEQYF
NA,NA,TRBJ2-3,TRBV27,TGTGCCAGCAGTTGGGGCACAGATACGCAGTATTTT,CASSWGTDTQYF
TRBD1,NA,TRBJ2-1,TRBV10-1,TGCGCCAGCAGGGATCAGGGGGCTGGTGAGCAGTTCTTC,CASRDQGAGEQFF
NA,NA,TRBJ2-7,TRBV23-1,TGCGCCAGCAGTCAAGGGAATCGGTCGGGCTACGAGCAGTACTTC,CASSQGNRSGYEQYF
NA,few,TRBJ1-2,TRBV11-2,TGTGCCAGCAGCTTAGTGGGGGACCCCCGTGAGGGCTACACCTTC,CASSLVGDPREGYTF
NA,NA,TRBJ1-1,TRBV20-1,TGCAGTGAGTCCGGCCTTGAAGCTTTCTTT,CSESGLEAFF
TRBD1,NA,TRBJ1-2,TRBV28,TGTGCCAGCAGTCCCACACGGACAGGGTCGAGGGATGGCTACACCTTC,CASSPTRTGSRDGYTF
NA,NA,TRBJ2-5,TRBV10-3,TGTGCCATCAGTGAGTCTTTCGGACTAGAGACCCAGTACTTC,CAISESFGLETQYF
TRBD1,NA,TRBJ1-1,TRBV28,TGTGCCAGCAGCACGGGACAGTCAAACACTGAAGCTTTCTTT,CASSTGQSNTEAFF
NA,NA,TRBJ1-2,TRBV27,TGTGCCAGCAGTTTTAACATCTTCTATGGCTACACCTTC,CASSFNIFYGYTF
NA,NA,TRBJ2-1,TRBV30,TGTGCCTGGAGTGTTTTGGGGGACGGTGGGTTCTTC,CAWSVLGDGGFF
TRBD1,NA,TRBJ1-1,TRBV11-3,TGTGCCAGCAGCGCTAGGACAGGACTTGAAGCTTTCTTT,CASSARTGLEAFF
TRBD2,NA,TRBJ2-3,TRBV7-2,TGTGCCAGCAGCGCCGGGACTAGCGGGAGGGATACGCAGTATTTT,CASSAGTSGRDTQYF
TRBD1,NA,TRBJ2-7,TRBV27,TGTGCCAGCAGTTTGGGGACAGGGGCCTACGAGCAGTACTTC,CASSLGTGAYEQYF
NA,NA,TRBJ2-7,TRBV27,TGTGCCAGCAGCTCCGGGACCCCCCGTGGGTACGAGCAGTACTTC,CASSSGTPRGYEQYF
NA,NA,TRBJ2-7,TRBV4-1,TGCGCCAGCAGCCCTCGCGGGACAGAGAACACCTACGAGCAGTACTTC,CASSPRGTENTYEQYF